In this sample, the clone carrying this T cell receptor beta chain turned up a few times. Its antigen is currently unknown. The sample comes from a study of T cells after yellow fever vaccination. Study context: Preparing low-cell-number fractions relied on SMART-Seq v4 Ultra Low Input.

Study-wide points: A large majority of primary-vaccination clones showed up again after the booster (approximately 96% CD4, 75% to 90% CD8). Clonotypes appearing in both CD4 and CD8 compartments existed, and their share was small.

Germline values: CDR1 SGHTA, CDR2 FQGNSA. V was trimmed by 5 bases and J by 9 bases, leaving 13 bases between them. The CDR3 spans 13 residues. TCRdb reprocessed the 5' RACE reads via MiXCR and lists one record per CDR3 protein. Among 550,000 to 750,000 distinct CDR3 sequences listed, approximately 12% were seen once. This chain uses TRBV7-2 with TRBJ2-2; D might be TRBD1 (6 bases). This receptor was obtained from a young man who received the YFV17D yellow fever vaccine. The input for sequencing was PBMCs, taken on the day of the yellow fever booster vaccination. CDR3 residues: CASSRDITRELFF. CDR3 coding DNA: TGTGCCAGCAGCCGGGACATTACGCGGGAGCTGTTTTTT.